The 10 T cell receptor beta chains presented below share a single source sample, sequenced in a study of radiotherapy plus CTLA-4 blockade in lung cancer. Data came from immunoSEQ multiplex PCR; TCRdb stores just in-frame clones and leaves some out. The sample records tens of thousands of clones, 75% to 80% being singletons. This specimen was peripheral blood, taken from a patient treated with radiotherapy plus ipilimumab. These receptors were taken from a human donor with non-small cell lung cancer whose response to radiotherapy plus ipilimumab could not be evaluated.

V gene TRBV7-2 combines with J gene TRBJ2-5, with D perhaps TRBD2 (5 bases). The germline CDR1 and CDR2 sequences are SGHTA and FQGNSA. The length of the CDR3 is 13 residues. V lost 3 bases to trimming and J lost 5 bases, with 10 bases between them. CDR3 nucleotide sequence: TGTGCCAGCAGCTTCGGGGAAAGGGAGACCCAGTACTTC. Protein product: CASSFGERETQYF.

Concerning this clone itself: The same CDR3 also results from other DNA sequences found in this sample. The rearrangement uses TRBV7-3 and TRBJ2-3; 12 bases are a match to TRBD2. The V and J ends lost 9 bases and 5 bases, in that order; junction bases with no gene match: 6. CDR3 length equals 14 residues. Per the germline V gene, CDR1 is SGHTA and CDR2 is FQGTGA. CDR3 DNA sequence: TGTGCCAGTAGCCCGGGACTAGCGGGAGATACGCAGTATTTT. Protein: CASSPGLAGDTQYF.

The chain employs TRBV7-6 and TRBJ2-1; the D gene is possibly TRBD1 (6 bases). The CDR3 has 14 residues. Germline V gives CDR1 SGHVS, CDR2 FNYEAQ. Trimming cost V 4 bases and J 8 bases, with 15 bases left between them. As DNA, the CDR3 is TGTGCCAGCAGCTGGCAGGGGAGTGTTGATGAGCAGTTCTTC. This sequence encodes CASSWQGSVDEQFF.

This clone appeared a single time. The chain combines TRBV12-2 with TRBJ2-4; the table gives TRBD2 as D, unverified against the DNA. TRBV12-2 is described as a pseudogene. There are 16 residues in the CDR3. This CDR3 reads CASRPPGREAKNIQYF. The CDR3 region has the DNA TGTGCAAGTCGCCCACCCGGACGGGAAGCCAAAAACATTCAGTACTTC.

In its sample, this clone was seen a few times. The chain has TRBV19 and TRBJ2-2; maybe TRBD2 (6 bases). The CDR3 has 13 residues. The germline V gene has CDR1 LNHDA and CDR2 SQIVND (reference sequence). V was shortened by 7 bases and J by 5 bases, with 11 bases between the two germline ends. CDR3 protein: CASIRETTGELFF. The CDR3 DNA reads TGTGCCAGTATTCGGGAGACTACCGGGGAGCTGTTTTTT.

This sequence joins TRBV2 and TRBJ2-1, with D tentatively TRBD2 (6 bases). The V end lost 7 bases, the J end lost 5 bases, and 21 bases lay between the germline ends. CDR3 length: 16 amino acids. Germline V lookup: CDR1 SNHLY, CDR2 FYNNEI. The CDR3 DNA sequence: TGTGCCAGCATGTTCGGGGGTCTGGACCGAAACAATGAGCAGTTCTTC. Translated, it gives CASMFGGLDRNNEQFF. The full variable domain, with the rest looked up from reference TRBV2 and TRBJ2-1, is EPEVTQTPSHQVTQMGQEVILRCVPISNHLYFYWYRQILGQKVEFLVSFYNNEISEKSEIFDDQFSVERPDGSNFTLKIRSTKLEDSAMYFCASMFGGLDRNNEQFFGPGTRLTVL.

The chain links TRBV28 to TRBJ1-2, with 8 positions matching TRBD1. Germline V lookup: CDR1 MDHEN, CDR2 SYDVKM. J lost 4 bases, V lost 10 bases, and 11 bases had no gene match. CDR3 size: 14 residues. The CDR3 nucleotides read TGTGCCACCCTGGGTGTGACAGGGGTCTATGGCTACACCTTC. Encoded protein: CATLGVTGVYGYTF.

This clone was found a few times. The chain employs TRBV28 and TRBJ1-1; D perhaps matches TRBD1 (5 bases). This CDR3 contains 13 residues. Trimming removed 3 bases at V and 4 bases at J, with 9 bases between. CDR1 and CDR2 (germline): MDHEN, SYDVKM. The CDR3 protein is CASSLFGGTEAFF. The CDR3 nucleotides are TGTGCCAGCAGTTTGTTCGGGGGCACTGAAGCTTTCTTT.

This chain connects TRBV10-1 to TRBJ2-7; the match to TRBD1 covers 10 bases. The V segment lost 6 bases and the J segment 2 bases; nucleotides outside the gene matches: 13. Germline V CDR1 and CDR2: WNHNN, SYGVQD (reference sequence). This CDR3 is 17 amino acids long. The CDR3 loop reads CASRKGQGLSFPYEQYF. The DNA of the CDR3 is TGCGCCAGCAGAAAGGGACAGGGGCTAAGCTTTCCCTACGAGCAGTACTTC.

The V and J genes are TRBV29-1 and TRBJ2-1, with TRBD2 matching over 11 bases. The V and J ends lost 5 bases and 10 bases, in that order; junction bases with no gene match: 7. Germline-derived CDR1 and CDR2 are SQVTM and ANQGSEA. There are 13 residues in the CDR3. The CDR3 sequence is CSVSQGLAAEQFF. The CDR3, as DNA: TGCAGCGTTTCCCAGGGACTAGCGGCGGAGCAGTTCTTC.